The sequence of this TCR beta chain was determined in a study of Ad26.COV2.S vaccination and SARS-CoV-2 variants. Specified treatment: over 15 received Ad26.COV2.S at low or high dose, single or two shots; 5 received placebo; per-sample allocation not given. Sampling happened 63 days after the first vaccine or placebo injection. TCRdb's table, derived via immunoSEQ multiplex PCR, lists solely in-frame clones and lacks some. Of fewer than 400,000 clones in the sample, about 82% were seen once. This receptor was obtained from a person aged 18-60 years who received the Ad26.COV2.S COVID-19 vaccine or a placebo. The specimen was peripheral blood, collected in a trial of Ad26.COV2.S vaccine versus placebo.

The CDR3 DNA is TGCGCCAGCGGGATTCAGGGGGCGCAAAATGAGCAGTTCTTC. Amino acid sequence: CASGIQGAQNEQFF. V is TRBV5-1 and J is TRBJ2-1; 8 bases fit TRBD1. The CDR3 covers 14 residues. V gave up 7 bases and J gave up 7 bases; unmatched junction bases: 10. The germline CDR1 and CDR2 sequences are SGHRS and YFSETQ.